These 28 T cell receptor beta chains originate from one sample sequenced in a study of cytomegalovirus exposure and HLA in healthy donors. Vbeta (60) and Jbeta (13) primers were used in the PCR. This table comes from immunoSEQ multiplex PCR, and its TCRdb copy is limited to in-frame clones, with some not included. The table lists 63,000 or so clones, approximately 74% of them singletons, with roughly 20% in the top ten. The specimen sequenced was PBMCs. The source of these receptors is a woman in her 30s in good health and CMV-seropositive.

The rearrangement joins TRBV2 to TRBJ2-7; TRBD2 matches 7 bases. The CDR3 is 17 amino acids. V lost 6 bases, J lost 5 bases, and 19 bases stayed unmatched. CDR1 is SNHLY, CDR2 FYNNEI, per germline. The CDR3 DNA reads TGTGCCAGCAGGGGAACCCGCGGGGGAGGCTCTATTAACGAGCAGTACTTC. This translates into CASRGTRGGGSINEQYF.

The chain's CDR3 is CASSTTSGRDYEQYF. The CDR3 region has the DNA TGTGCCAGCAGTACAACTAGCGGGAGGGACTACGAGCAGTACTTC. The chain employs TRBV6-5 and TRBJ2-7, with 13 bases matching TRBD2. There are 15 residues in the CDR3. From germline, CDR1 is MNHEY and CDR2 SVGAGI. J was trimmed by 3 bases and V by 5 bases; bases with no gene match: 4.

This chain connects TRBV28 to TRBJ2-7; TRBD2 aligns across 8 bases. Unmatched junction bases numbered 11, after V lost 6 bases and J lost 7 bases. Germline V lookup: CDR1 MDHEN, CDR2 SYDVKM. CDR3 length equals 14 residues. CDR3 in amino acids: CASSLDTGGREQYF. The DNA of the CDR3 is TGTGCCAGCAGCCTCGACACGGGAGGGCGTGAGCAGTACTTC.

This clone was observed a few times. The rearrangement links TRBV30 to TRBJ2-1; a weak D match, TRBD1 (6 bases). CDR1 is GTSNPN, CDR2 SVGIG, per germline (reference sequence). Trimming cost V 0 bases and J 4 bases, with 13 bases left between them. This CDR3 has 15 amino acids. For the CDR3, the DNA is TGTGCCTGGAGTGTCAGGGGCAGGGTTTACAATGAGCAGTTCTTC. This codes for CAWSVRGRVYNEQFF. Looking up the rest from reference TRBV30 and TRBJ2-1 gives the full variable domain: SQTIHQWPATLVQPVGSPLSLECTVEGTSNPNLYWYRQAAGRGLQLLFYSVGIGQISSEVPQNLSASRPQDRQFILSSKKLLLSDSGFYLCAWSVRGRVYNEQFFGPGTRLTVL.

This clone showed up just a few times. V usage is TRBV4-1 and J usage is TRBJ2-7; D is possibly TRBD1 (6 bases). The CDR3 sequence is 15 residues long. V was shortened by 2 bases and J by 4 bases, with 15 bases between the two germline ends. The germline V gene encodes CDR1 MGHRA and CDR2 YSYEKL. DNA of the CDR3: TGCGCCAGCAGCCAACTCAGGGGCTCGGGATACGAGCAGTACTTC. Amino acid sequence: CASSQLRGSGYEQYF.

The V gene is TRBV9, the J gene TRBJ2-7, with D perhaps matching TRBD2 (6 bases). Germline-derived CDR1 and CDR2 are SGDLS and YYNGEE. Trimming stripped 0 bases from V and 3 bases from J, with 13 bases between. CDR3 length: 15 residues. In DNA, the CDR3 is TGTGCCAGCAGCGTAGCTTCGGGAGAAGACTACGAGCAGTACTTC. Amino acids: CASSVASGEDYEQYF.

This chain links TRBV9 with TRBJ2-3, with D perhaps matching TRBD1 (5 bases). This CDR3 spans 14 amino acids. V lost 0 bases, J lost 4 bases, and 9 bases lay in between. Germline V CDR1 and CDR2: SGDLS, YYNGEE. The DNA of the CDR3 is TGTGCCAGCAGCGTAGCTCAGGGTTCAGATACGCAGTATTTT. Amino acid sequence: CASSVAQGSDTQYF.

The chain carries TRBV9 and TRBJ1-3; no clear D gene. Trimming cost V 3 bases and J 0 bases, with 4 bases left between them. The CDR3 totals 13 residues. CDR1 and CDR2 (germline): SGDLS, YYNGEE. The CDR3, as DNA: TGTGCCAGCAGCGGTCTCTCTGGAAACACCATATATTTT. Its translation is CASSGLSGNTIYF.

The chain combines TRBV30 with TRBJ2-5, with 8 bases lining up with TRBD1. CDR1 GTSNPN and CDR2 SVGIG come from the germline V gene (reference sequence). The junction had 1 base not matched to a gene; V was cut back by 0 bases and J by 7 bases. The CDR3 is 12 residues long. The CDR3 bases are TGTGCCTGGAGTGTAACAGGGGGGACCCAGTACTTC. Amino acid sequence: CAWSVTGGTQYF.

This clone occurred once. The chain recombines TRBV30 with TRBJ2-7; 7 bases match TRBD1. This CDR3 is 15 amino acids long. The V segment lost 2 bases and the J segment 0 bases; nucleotides outside the gene matches: 7. Germline lookup yields CDR1 GTSNPN and CDR2 SVGIG (reference sequence). CDR3 DNA sequence: TGTGCCTGGAGTCTTCTGGACAGGATCTCCTACGAGCAGTACTTC. Protein sequence: CAWSLLDRISYEQYF.

This chain joins TRBV28 and TRBJ2-1, with TRBD2 matching 8 bases. In germline, CDR1 is MDHEN, CDR2 SYDVKM. The CDR3 sequence is 15 residues long. Trimming cost V 5 bases and J 9 bases; bases outside gene matches: 12. The CDR3 nucleotides are TGTGCCAGCAGTACTACGGGAGGGCCTAACCTTGAGCAGTTCTTC. Its protein is CASSTTGGPNLEQFF.

The chain links TRBV30 to TRBJ2-5; D is possibly TRBD2 (6 bases). Trimming cost V 3 bases and J 6 bases, with 14 bases left between them. CDR1 is GTSNPN, CDR2 SVGIG, per germline (reference sequence). This CDR3 comprises 13 residues. CDR3 DNA: TGTGCCTGGAGCCCCATCCGGGGGAAGACCCAGTACTTC. This sequence encodes CAWSPIRGKTQYF.

J is TRBJ2-3 and V is TRBV28; the D gene is possibly TRBD1 (6 bases). V was shortened by 0 bases and J by 2 bases, with 9 bases between the two germline ends. Germline values: CDR1 MDHEN, CDR2 SYDVKM. The CDR3 contains 15 residues. The CDR3 nucleotides read TGTGCCAGCAGTTTATGGGGGGCGAACACAGATACGCAGTATTTT. Translating gives CASSLWGANTDTQYF.

Only a few counts were recorded for this clone. The chain employs TRBV18 and TRBJ1-3; 7 nucleotides match TRBD1. V gave up 2 bases and J gave up 0 bases; unmatched junction bases: 1. The CDR3 spans 15 residues. Germline V lookup: CDR1 KGHSH, CDR2 LQKENI. CDR3 in amino acids: CASSPRDSSGNTIYF. CDR3 coding DNA: TGTGCCAGCTCACCAAGGGACAGCTCTGGAAACACCATATATTTT.

V is TRBV29-1 and J is TRBJ2-7; TRBD1 matches at 9 bases. Per the germline V gene, CDR1 is SQVTM and CDR2 is ANQGSEA. This CDR3 is built from 15 residues. Trimming removed 7 bases from V and 4 bases from J; junction bases left unmatched: 14. Here the CDR3 reads CSAMPGTGSLYEQYF. The CDR3 region has the DNA TGCAGCGCCATGCCCGGGACAGGGTCTTTGTACGAGCAGTACTTC.

This clone occurred once. This rearrangement joins TRBV14 to TRBJ1-2, with D uncertain. Germline V gene sequence: CDR1 SGHDN, CDR2 FVKESK. Trimming took 0 bases from V and 2 from J, leaving 4 bases between them. This CDR3 is built from 13 residues. The CDR3 here is CASSQEQNYGYTF. As DNA, the CDR3 is TGTGCCAGCAGCCAAGAGCAGAACTATGGCTACACCTTC.

The J gene is TRBJ1-2, the V gene TRBV7-8; D is possibly TRBD1 (5 bases). V lost 4 bases, J lost 3 bases, and 9 bases lay in between. The CDR3 spans 13 residues. Germline CDR1 is SGHVS and CDR2 is FQNEAQ. As DNA, the CDR3 is TGTGCCAGCAGCTGGACACGGGACTATGGCTACACCTTC. Translation: CASSWTRDYGYTF.

The rearrangement joins TRBV4-1 to TRBJ1-2; unclear D gene. V shed 1 base and J shed 4 bases, with 13 bases lying between them. The CDR3 totals 15 residues. Germline CDR1 and CDR2: MGHRA and YSYEKL. CDR3 nucleotides: TGCGCCAGCAGCCAAGTTCCGGGGAGCCTCTATGGCTACACCTTC. This sequence encodes CASSQVPGSLYGYTF.

This clone was seen just once. The chain employs TRBV7-8 and TRBJ1-2; D is perhaps TRBD1 (5 bases). This CDR3 contains 13 residues. Trimming took off 5 bases at V and 7 bases at J, with 14 bases between the two ends. Germline V gene data show CDR1 as SGHVS and CDR2 as FQNEAQ. CDR3 residues: CASSDGGYSGYTF. Here the CDR3 DNA reads TGTGCCAGCAGCGATGGGGGGTATAGTGGCTACACCTTC. The complete variable domain, with remaining parts taken from reference TRBV7-8 and TRBJ1-2, reads GAGVSQSPRYKVAKRGQDVALRCDPISGHVSLFWYQQALGQGPEFLTYFQNEAQLDKSGLPSDRFFAERPEGSVSTLKIQRTQQEDSAVYLCASSDGGYSGYTFGSGTRLTVV.

The chain combines TRBV5-1 with TRBJ2-5; 9 nucleotides agree with TRBD2. The CDR3 has 14 residues. The ends lost 2 bases at V and 5 bases at J; junction bases unmatched: 4. Looked up from germline, CDR1 is SGHRS and CDR2 is YFSETQ. CDR3 amino acids: CASSLLAGRETQYF. In DNA form, the CDR3 reads TGCGCCAGCAGCTTACTAGCGGGCAGGGAGACCCAGTACTTC.

The V gene is TRBV30, the J gene TRBJ2-3, with D possibly being TRBD1 (6 bases). This CDR3 is built from 14 residues. V was cut by 0 bases and J by 0 bases, with 7 bases left in between. Germline CDR1 and CDR2: GTSNPN and SVGIG (reference sequence). The CDR3 coding sequence is TGTGCCTGGAGTGTGGGGACAAGCACAGATACGCAGTATTTT. Amino acid sequence: CAWSVGTSTDTQYF.

This sequence joins TRBV7-2 and TRBJ2-1; 9 bases fit TRBD1. The CDR3 is 14 amino acids. Looked up from germline, CDR1 is SGHTA and CDR2 is FQGNSA. With V trimmed by 5 bases and J by 7 bases, 6 bases remained unmatched. This chain's CDR3 is CASSPGQGQNEQFF. CDR3 sequence (DNA): TGTGCCAGCAGCCCGGGACAGGGCCAGAATGAGCAGTTCTTC.

As DNA, the CDR3 is TGTGCCAGCAGCTATAACAGGGGCCTTAATGAAAAACTGTTTTTT. Residues: CASSYNRGLNEKLFF. The J gene is TRBJ1-4, the V gene TRBV5-4; 7 nucleotides match TRBD1. CDR3 size: 15 residues. J lost 4 bases, V lost 3 bases, and 6 bases had no gene match. Germline V gene lookup returns CDR1 SGHNT and CDR2 YYREEE (reference sequence).

The sample holds a few counts of this clone. The chain employs TRBV4-3 and TRBJ1-5; no clear D. The CDR3 sequence is 14 residues long. Per germline, CDR1 LGHNA and CDR2 YSLEER. V shed 3 bases and J shed 1 base, with 7 bases lying between them. CDR3 sequence reads: CASSQGFSNQPQHF. DNA for the CDR3: TGCGCCAGCAGCCAGGGCTTCAGCAATCAGCCCCAGCATTTT.

The chain combines TRBV18 with TRBJ2-3; tentatively, D is TRBD2 (5 bases). V lost 3 bases to trimming and J lost 5 bases, with 12 bases between them. The CDR3 spans 14 residues. Germline V lookup: CDR1 KGHSH, CDR2 LQKENI. The CDR3 here is CASSPGRAGDTQYF. In nucleotides, the CDR3 is TGTGCCAGCTCACCCGGTCGGGCGGGAGATACGCAGTATTTT.

This chain connects TRBV15 to TRBJ2-7, with 8 nucleotides matching TRBD2. V lost 5 bases, J lost 4 bases, and 7 bases stayed unmatched. Germline CDR1 and CDR2: LNHNV and YYDKDF (reference sequence). The CDR3 length is 14 residues. Here the CDR3 reads CATSGRAGGYEQYF. In nucleotides, the CDR3 is TGTGCCACCAGCGGGAGGGCGGGGGGATACGAGCAGTACTTC.

The chain recombines TRBV5-6 with TRBJ2-2; 7 nucleotides match TRBD1. V shed 4 bases, J shed 11 bases, and the junction held 14 bases outside the gene matches. Germline V gene lookup returns CDR1 SGHDT and CDR2 YYEEEE. This CDR3 has 15 residues. This chain's CDR3 is CASSRTGEGLGELFF. CDR3 DNA: TGTGCCAGCAGCCGCACAGGGGAAGGTTTGGGTGAGCTGTTTTTT.

This chain links TRBV6-6 with TRBJ2-5; D unclear. Germline V gives CDR1 MNHNY, CDR2 SVGAGI (reference sequence). V shed 6 bases and J shed 5 bases, with 4 bases lying between them. This CDR3 region has 10 residues. The CDR3 bases are TGTGCCAGCAGGCGTGAGACCCAGTACTTC. This codes for CASRRETQYF.